Sequencing of this T cell receptor beta chain was carried out in a study of cytomegalovirus exposure and HLA in healthy donors (dated 2017 in TCRdb). Regarding the complete study: An earlier analysis of roughly 570 of the donors reported 276 Gb of sequence data and 117 million unique TCR beta sequences obtained from about 170 million T cells. About 280 gigabases of sequencing data and roughly 80 million unique TCR sequences made up an early release that covered several hundred HLA-typed donors. Of the 398 genotyped donors, approximately 81% were placed in the genetic ancestry cluster associated with self-reported Caucasian donors. The study aimed to test whether cataloging public T cell receptors could reveal signatures of past pathogen exposure. Using immunosequencing, the study profiled T cell repertoires from approximately 700 subjects and related those repertoires to cytomegalovirus serostatus. Along with the approximately 700-subject first cohort, a separate validation cohort of approximately 110 different subjects was used. High-throughput TCR immunosequencing, statistical association of individual TCRs with disease status, and machine learning were combined to predict cytomegalovirus infection status. A later analysis re-analyzed previously published TCR beta repertoires from 660 or so donors and added high-resolution HLA genotyping to study TCR occurrence patterns. In the later analysis, no new phenotypic data were used to find candidate immune exposures; instead, reliance was placed on TCR beta sequences and their occurrence across donors. To decide whether each TCR beta V gene segment behaved as functional or pseudogenic, an earlier analysis of 587 of the donors relied on high-throughput TCR beta sequencing. Alongside the repertoire data, information on donor age, sex, ethnicity and CMV serostatus was compiled. A later genetic analysis took genome-wide SNP genotypes for about three fifths of the 666 donors and used that subset as a discovery cohort. All discovery cohort repertoires had been generated using a single sequencing platform. HLA typing included class I and class II loci at four-digit resolution. Typing coverage varied by locus: roughly 629-630 donors for A, B, C, DRB1 and DQB1; more than 500 for DQA1; approximately 570 for DPA1; around 450 for DPB1. Roughly five DR-DQ haplotypes were treated as single units for association and clustering because of strong linkage in the cohort. On average, around 240,000 unique TCR beta nucleotide sequences were sequenced per donor among 398 genotyped donors of the cohort, with roughly 20% of those sequences being non-productive. Beyond this particular receptor, the publication reports: According to a later analysis, parvovirus B19, influenza, CMV and Epstein-Barr virus appeared linked to several top co-occurrence clusters. This cohort had only TCR beta chains sequenced, and the lack of alpha or paired-chain data limited which features could be detected. The study gave a list of about 150 TCR beta chains associated with cytomegalovirus. In a later genetic analysis, fewer N-insertions in productive TCRs were reported among donors in an Asian-associated ancestry cluster than the roughly 700-donor mean. In an earlier analysis of 450 to 750 of the donors, most TCR beta V segments appeared in productive rearrangements about 90% or about 30% of the time, broadly matching IMGT annotations. In both the original and validation cohorts, the classifier was reported to diagnose cytomegalovirus status with high specificity and sensitivity. Linkage disequilibrium might explain the correlated functional status among segregating V segments, but an unknown experimental factor could not be excluded. Three of the identified cytomegalovirus-associated TCR beta chains were confirmed in vitro to be specific for cytomegalovirus antigens. Specific HLA alleles were associated with around 18,000 TCR beta sequences at a false discovery rate of 0.05 in a later analysis. When HLA alleles, especially DR and DQ, strongly co-occurred, attributing TCR associations to individual alleles was difficult. Fewer than 20 rarely observed V segments, including chromosome 9 orphons, were excluded from the earlier analysis of several hundred of the donors because counts were too low. A later analysis found that most CMV-associated TCR beta chains appeared HLA-restricted, with HLA associations seemingly driven largely by CMV exposure. A later analysis found that TCR association rates varied across HLA loci, with DRB1 alleles showing the most associated TCRs and HLA-C alleles the fewest. A later genetic analysis associated a missense DCLRE1C variant with V-gene and J-gene trimming of TCR beta chains, and an independent cohort replicated the association. Because HLA typing was unavailable for some donors at each locus, only the typed subset was used in association tests. Some IMGT-functional V segments, including TRBV6-2 and TRBV6-3, could not be told apart with the 87-base-pair reads, so those segments were excluded. Immune exposure information for the cohort was limited to CMV serostatus. The authors suggested that the approach could potentially be generalized to other disease states and immunological phenotypes. In a later analysis, HLA-associated TCR beta chains were found to be more clonally expanded and to have lower generation probabilities than equally common non-associated chains. A further reported finding was that TCR beta sequences accurately predicted the HLA-A and HLA-B alleles for most subjects in the first cohort. Most TCR sequences were seen in very few donors, while some public TCRs were found in many individuals. Sequencing depth was assumed to be roughly uniform across donors in the presence/absence analyses, though that assumption may not hold. A cluster of highly shared sequence variants was judged likely to represent a technical artifact of the sequencing pipeline.

This clone appeared a single time. Its antigen is currently not known. Within one base of it there is no much larger clone, and no base qualities were kept. CDR1 and CDR2 (ENHRY, SYGVKD) derive from the germline V gene. Trimming removed 3 bases from V and 4 bases from J, leaving 14 bases between the germline ends. There are 15 amino acids in the CDR3, from cysteine to phenylalanine inclusive. CDR3 DNA only is kept here, 45 bases in frame from base 1. The cohort comprised around 700 healthy bone marrow donors. Cohort members were all nominally healthy when sampled, although unrecorded immune exposures were likely present. The donor was CMV seronegative and was included in the group of several hundred seronegative cohort members. A peripheral blood sample was provided by each donor, and peripheral blood mononuclear cells were used for TCR beta sequencing. Genomic DNA extraction from the blood cell samples was performed with the Qiagen DNeasy Blood Extraction Kit.

Libraries were prepared through the immunoSEQ multiplex PCR assay. For the multiplex PCR, a mixture combining 60 forward primers for TCR Vbeta segments and 13 reverse primers for TCR Jbeta segments was used. The CDR3 region of rearranged TCR beta genes was amplified from genomic DNA with a multiplex PCR assay. On the Illumina HiSeq System, the amplified TCR beta libraries were sequenced as 87-base-pair reads. As for the authors' bioinformatics: Across the roughly 670 repertoires, a later analysis counted 80 million or so unique TCR beta chains, 9.5 million to 12 million of which were shared by at least two donors. A nearest-neighbor algorithm error-corrected the raw reads and collapsed the reads into unique sequences, merging closely related sequences to remove PCR and sequencing errors. To assign V, D and J gene segments, CDR3 sequences were aligned to IMGT reference sequences. For a sequence to be retained, a match of at least six nucleotides was required to both a V gene segment and a J gene segment. A rearrangement was called productive if the CDR3 had no stop codons and remained in frame with V and J, and every other rearrangement was called non-productive. Following IMGT convention, CDR3 was defined as the stretch from the second conserved V-encoded cysteine to the conserved J-encoded phenylalanine. In an earlier analysis of 587 of the donors, sequences lacking an unambiguous match to a single V gene segment were excluded. An earlier analysis of 500 to 700 of the donors classified V segments as functional when productive rearrangements were above 56.7% and as segregating when the standard deviation between donors was above 5%. To diagnose cytomegalovirus status from the catalog of TCR beta chain sequences, a statistical classification framework was built. In a later analysis, V and J genes were assigned by comparing TCR nucleotide sequences against IMGT/GENE-DB human TR gene sequences. The TCRdist pipeline was used in a later analysis to assign CDR3 sequences and most-parsimonious VDJ recombination scenarios. In a later analysis, each TCR beta chain was defined by its CDR3 amino acid sequence together with its V-gene family, and reads without a unique V-gene family were excluded. To address suspected cross-contamination and a sequencing artifact, a later analysis removed around 590 highly shared, low-generation-probability nucleotide sequences. In a later analysis, a clonal expansion index for each public chain was calculated from normalized within-repertoire ranks of inferred template counts. A later analysis computed generation probabilities with a VDJ recombination model fitted to out-of-frame rearrangements, and checked the results against IGoR. Hypergeometric tests were used in a later analysis to score TCR-TCR, TCR-HLA and TCR-CMV co-occurrence, with a repertoire-size bias correction applied to the TCR pairs. To estimate false discovery rates, a later analysis permuted the HLA or CMV assignments 20 times. In a later analysis, co-occurring TCRs were grouped using DBSCAN, and TCRdist sequence similarity was added for clustering within HLA-allele-positive subsets. For co-occurrence clustering, repertoires with fewer than 30,000 or more than 120,000 public chains were excluded, along with a handful of repertoires with anomalous nucleotide sharing. Drawn from immuneACCESS, this table holds only the in-frame rearrangements with V and J called that TCRdb kept. Clones are partly lost; checked studies trace under half to an unresolved V gene and leave the rest unexplained. D and trimming come from the DNA, and the V and J calls and clone size come from that table. The table for this sample lists some 32,000 clones; about 87% of them were counted only once. The ten largest account for around 2.5% of the sample.

The clonotype comes from a boy younger than 18 in good health and CMV-seronegative. The sequenced material came from PBMCs. The chain couples TRBV10-3 to TRBJ2-3; D gene: possibly TRBD2, on 8 matching bases. The DNA sequence is given as TGTGCCATCAGTGACCCGGGAGGGGGCGCAGATACGCAGTATTTT. This translates into CAISDPGGGADTQYF.